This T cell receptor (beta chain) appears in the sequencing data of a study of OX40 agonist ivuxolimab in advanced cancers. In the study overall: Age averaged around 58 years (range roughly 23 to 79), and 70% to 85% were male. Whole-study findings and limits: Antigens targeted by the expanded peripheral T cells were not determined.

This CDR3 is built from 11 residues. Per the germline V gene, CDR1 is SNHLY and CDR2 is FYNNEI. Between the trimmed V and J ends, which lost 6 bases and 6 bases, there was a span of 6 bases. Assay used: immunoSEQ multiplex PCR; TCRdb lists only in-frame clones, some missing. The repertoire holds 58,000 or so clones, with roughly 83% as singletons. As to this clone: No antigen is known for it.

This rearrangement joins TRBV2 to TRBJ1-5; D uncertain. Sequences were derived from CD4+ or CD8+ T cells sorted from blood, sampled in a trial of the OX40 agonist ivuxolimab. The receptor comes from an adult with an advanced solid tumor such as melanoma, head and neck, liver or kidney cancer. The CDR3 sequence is CASRITQPQHF. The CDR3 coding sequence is TGTGCCAGCAGGATAACTCAGCCCCAGCATTTT.